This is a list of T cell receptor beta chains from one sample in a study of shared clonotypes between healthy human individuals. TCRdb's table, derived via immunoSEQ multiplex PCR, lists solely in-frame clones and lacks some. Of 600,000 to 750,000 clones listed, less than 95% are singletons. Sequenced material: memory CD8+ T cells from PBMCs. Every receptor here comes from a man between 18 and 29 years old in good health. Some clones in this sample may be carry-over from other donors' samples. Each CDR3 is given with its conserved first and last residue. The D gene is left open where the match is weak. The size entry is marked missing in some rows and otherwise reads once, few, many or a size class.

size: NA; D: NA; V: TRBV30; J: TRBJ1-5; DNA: TGTGCCTGGAGTGTAGAGGGCAATCAGCCCCAGCATTTT; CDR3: CAWSVEGNQPQHF
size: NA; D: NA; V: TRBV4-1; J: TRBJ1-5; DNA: TGCGCCAGCAGCCAAGGGTTAGGAGGCAGCAATCAGCCCCAGCATTTT; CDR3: CASSQGLGGSNQPQHF
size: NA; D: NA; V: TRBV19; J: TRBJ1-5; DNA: TGTGCCAGTAGTATATCAGCTTACAGGGAATATAGCAATCAGCCCCAGCATTTT; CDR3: CASSISAYREYSNQPQHF
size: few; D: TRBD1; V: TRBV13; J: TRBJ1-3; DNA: TGTGCCAGCAGCTTAGGTGGGACAGAAGGGAACACCATATATTTT; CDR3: CASSLGGTEGNTIYF
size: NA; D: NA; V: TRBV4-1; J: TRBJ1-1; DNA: TGCGCCAGCAGCCTTAATCCACAGAACACTGAAGCTTTCTTT; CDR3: CASSLNPQNTEAFF
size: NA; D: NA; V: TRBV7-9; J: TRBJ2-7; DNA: TGTGCCAGCAGCCGGGAAGGGGGCGAGCAGTACTTC; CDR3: CASSREGGEQYF
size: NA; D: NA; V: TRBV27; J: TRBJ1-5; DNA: TGTGCCAGCAGTTTATACGGGGGCAATCAGCCCCAGCATTTT; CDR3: CASSLYGGNQPQHF
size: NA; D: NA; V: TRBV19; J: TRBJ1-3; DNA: TGTGCCAGCGAAACCTGGGGCTTCGGAAACACCATATATTTT; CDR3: CASETWGFGNTIYF
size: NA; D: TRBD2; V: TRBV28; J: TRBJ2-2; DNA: TGTGCCAGCACTCCTCGGCCGGGACTAGCGGCAAGAACGAACACCGGGGAGCTGTTTTTT; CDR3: CASTPRPGLAARTNTGELFF
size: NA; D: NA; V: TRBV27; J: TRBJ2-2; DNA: TGTGCCAGCAGTCCGTGGAGCGGGTGGAACACCGGGGAGCTGTTTTTT; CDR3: CASSPWSGWNTGELFF
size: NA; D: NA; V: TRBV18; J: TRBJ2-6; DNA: TGTGCCAGCTTCGGGGAGGTCTCTGGGGCCAACGTCCTGACTTTC; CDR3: CASFGEVSGANVLTF
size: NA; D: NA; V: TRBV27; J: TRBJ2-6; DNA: TGTGCCAGCAGTTTATTTGGGTCTGGGGCCAACGTCCTGACTTTC; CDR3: CASSLFGSGANVLTF
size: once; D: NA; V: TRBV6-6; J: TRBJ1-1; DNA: TGTGCCAGCAGTAGCAGGGAAGGGCACACTGAAGCTTTCTTT; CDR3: CASSSREGHTEAFF
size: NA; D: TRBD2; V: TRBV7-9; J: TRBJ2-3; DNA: TGTGCCAGCAGCTTAGCTAGCGGGGGAACAGATACGCAGTATTTT; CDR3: CASSLASGGTDTQYF
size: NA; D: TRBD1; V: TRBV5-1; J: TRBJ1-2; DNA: TGCGCCAGCAGCTTGTACGGACAGGGTGGTTTTCAGGAGGGCTACACCTTC; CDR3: CASSLYGQGGFQEGYTF
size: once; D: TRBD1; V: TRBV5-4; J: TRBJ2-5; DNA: TGTGCCAGCAGCGCCCTGACAGGGGTACAAGAGACCCAGTACTTC; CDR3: CASSALTGVQETQYF
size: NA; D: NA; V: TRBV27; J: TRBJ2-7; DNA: TGTGCCAGCAGTTTGAGCCTCTGGGGGAACGAGCAGTACTTC; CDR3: CASSLSLWGNEQYF
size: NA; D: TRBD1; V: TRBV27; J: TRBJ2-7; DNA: TGTGCCAGCAGTTCCTTGGACAGGGCATACGAGCAGTACTTC; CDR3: CASSSLDRAYEQYF
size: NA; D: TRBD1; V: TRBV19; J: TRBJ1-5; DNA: TGTGCCAGTAGTATGGACAGGAGTAGCAATCAGCCCCAGCATTTT; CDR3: CASSMDRSSNQPQHF
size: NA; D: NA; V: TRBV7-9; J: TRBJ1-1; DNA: TGTGCCAGCAGCTCACAGGAAAGGGGAGCGCTGGCTGAAGCTTTCTTT; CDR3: CASSSQERGALAEAFF
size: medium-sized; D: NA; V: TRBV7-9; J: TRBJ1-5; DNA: TGTGCCAGCAGGTCCGATAGTCAGCCCCAGCATTTT; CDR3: CASRSDSQPQHF
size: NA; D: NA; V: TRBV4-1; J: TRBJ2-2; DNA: TGCGCCAGCAGCGAATGGGGCACCGGGGAGCTGTTTTTT; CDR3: CASSEWGTGELFF
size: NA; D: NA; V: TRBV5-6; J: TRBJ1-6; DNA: TGTGCCAGCAGTTCGACAGTCACCAATTCACCCCTCCACTTT; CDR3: CASSSTVTNSPLHF
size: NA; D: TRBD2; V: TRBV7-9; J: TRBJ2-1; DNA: TGTGCCAGCAGCTCCGGGACTAGCGGGAGTCGCCCCCGGGAGCAGTTCTTC; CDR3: CASSSGTSGSRPREQFF
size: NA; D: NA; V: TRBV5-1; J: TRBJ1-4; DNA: TGCGCCAGCAGGGAGTGGGGGGCGACCAATGAAAAACTGTTTTTT; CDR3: CASREWGATNEKLFF
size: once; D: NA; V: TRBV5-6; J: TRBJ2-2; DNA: TGTGCCAGCAGCTTAATATCCACCGGGGAGCTGTTTTTT; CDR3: CASSLISTGELFF
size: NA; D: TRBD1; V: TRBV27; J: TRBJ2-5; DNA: TGTGCCAGCAGTTCCGCGTGGGGACAGCGGCCGGGGGAGACCCAGTACTTC; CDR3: CASSSAWGQRPGETQYF
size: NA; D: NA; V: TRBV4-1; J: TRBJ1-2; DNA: TGCGCCAGCAGCCAAGATCTAGGGGGCTATGGCTACACCTTC; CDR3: CASSQDLGGYGYTF
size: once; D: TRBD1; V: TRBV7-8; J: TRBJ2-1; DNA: TGTGCCAGCAGGACCACAGGGGTCGCCTACAATGAGCAGTTCTTC; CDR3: CASRTTGVAYNEQFF
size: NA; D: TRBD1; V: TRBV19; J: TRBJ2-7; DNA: TGTGCCAGTAGTGTCGGACAGGGCCTAATAGGGTACGAGCAGTACTTC; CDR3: CASSVGQGLIGYEQYF
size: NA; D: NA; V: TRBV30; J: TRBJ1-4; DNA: TGTGCCTGGAGTGTACCTGTTTCGGATGAAAAACTGTTTTTT; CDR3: CAWSVPVSDEKLFF
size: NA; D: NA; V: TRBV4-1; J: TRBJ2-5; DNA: TGCGCCAGCAGCCAAGATATGGGCAGGGCGATCCAGGAGACCCAGTACTTC; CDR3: CASSQDMGRAIQETQYF
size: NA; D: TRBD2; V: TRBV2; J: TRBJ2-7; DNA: TGTGCCAGCAGTGAAGGACTAGCGGTGGCATACGAGCAGTACTTC; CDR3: CASSEGLAVAYEQYF
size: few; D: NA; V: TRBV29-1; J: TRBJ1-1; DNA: TGCAGCGTTGGAACCGACCCCACTGAAGCTTTCTTT; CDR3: CSVGTDPTEAFF
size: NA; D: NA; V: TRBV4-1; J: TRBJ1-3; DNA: TGCGCCAGCAGCCAATTGGACAACTCTGGAAACACCATATATTTT; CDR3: CASSQLDNSGNTIYF
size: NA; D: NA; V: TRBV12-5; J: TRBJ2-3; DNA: TGTGCTAGTGGTTTGGTATTTGGCGACAGCACAGATACGCAGTATTTT; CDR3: CASGLVFGDSTDTQYF
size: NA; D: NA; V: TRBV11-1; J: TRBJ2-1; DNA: TGTGCCAGCAGCCGCTGGATTGAGCAGTTCTTC; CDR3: CASSRWIEQFF
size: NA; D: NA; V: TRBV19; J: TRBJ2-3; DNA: TGTGCCACGAGGGGAGACAAAGCCTACACAGATACGCAGTATTTT; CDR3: CATRGDKAYTDTQYF
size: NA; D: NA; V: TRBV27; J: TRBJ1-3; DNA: TGTGCCAGCAGTTCGGACCACCTAAGCTCTGGAAACACCATATATTTT; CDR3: CASSSDHLSSGNTIYF
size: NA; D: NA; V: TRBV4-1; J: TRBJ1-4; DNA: TGCGCCAGCAGCCTAACAGGGAGTGAAAAACTGTTTTTT; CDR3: CASSLTGSEKLFF
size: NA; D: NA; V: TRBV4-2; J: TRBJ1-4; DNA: TGTGCCAGCAGCCAAGCGGATGGACGGAACTCTGCAACTAATGAAAAACTGTTTTTT; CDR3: CASSQADGRNSATNEKLFF
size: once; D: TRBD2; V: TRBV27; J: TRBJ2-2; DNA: TGTGCCAGCAGTCCCCATCTAGCGGGAGGTCTCACCGGGGAGCTGTTTTTT; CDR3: CASSPHLAGGLTGELFF
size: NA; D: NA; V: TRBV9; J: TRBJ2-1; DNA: TGTGCCAGCAGCGGAGGCGGGACTCCTGGTGAGCAGTTCTTC; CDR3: CASSGGGTPGEQFF
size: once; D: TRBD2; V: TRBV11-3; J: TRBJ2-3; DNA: TGTGCCAGCAGCCGTCGACTAGCGGGAGGGCCTACGGATACGCAGTATTTT; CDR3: CASSRRLAGGPTDTQYF
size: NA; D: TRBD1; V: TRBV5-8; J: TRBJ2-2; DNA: TGTGCCAGCAGCTTACAGGGGGCCGGGGAGCTGTTTTTT; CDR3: CASSLQGAGELFF
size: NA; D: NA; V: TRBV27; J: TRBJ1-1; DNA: TGTGCCAGCAGGTGGGGGGGGGCGCGGACTGAAGCTTTCTTT; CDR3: CASRWGGARTEAFF
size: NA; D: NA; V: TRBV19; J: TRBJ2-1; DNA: TGTGCCAGTAGTATAGTAGGGGGGAGGTTGTACAATGAGCAGTTCTTC; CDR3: CASSIVGGRLYNEQFF
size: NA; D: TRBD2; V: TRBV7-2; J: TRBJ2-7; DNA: TGTGCCAGCAGCTTCGGACTAGCGGGGGCATCTCTCTACTACGAGCAGTACTTC; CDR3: CASSFGLAGASLYYEQYF
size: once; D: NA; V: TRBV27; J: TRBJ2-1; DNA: TGTGCCAGCAGTTTTGGCGGGTCCGGACCTTTCAATGAGCAGTTCTTC; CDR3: CASSFGGSGPFNEQFF
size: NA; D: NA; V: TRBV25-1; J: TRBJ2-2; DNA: TGTGCCAGCAGTGAATACCGCGGGGAAAACACCGGGGAGCTGTTTTTT; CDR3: CASSEYRGENTGELFF